This TCR beta chain was sequenced for a study of blood T cell repertoires in COVID-19 (TCRdb year 2020). With respect to the entire study: Samples covering the acute and convalescent phases of COVID-19 were provided by collaborators in the United States, Italy and Spain. HLA class I and class II types, where available, came from metadata supplied by the sample provider rather than from assay-based typing. The sample metadata nearly always contained a de-identified subject ID, COVID-19 status, age in years and sex. The repertoires were made available in a free public database intended to serve as a resource for research on the immune response to SARS-CoV-2. Samples came from the ongoing ImmuneRACE study (first 160 participants) plus 1,254 subjects from 6 global collaborators. The material from the prospective study consisted of cDNA or gDNA derived from T cells, B-cell-depleted T cells, or PBMCs. Subjects who had been exposed to COVID-19, were actively infected with it, or had recovered from it provided the deeply sampled blood TCRbeta repertoires that made up the dataset. Here is what the overall study found, with its caveats: Clinical and demographic metadata were provided uncurated, with the amount varying by source and participant.

Enrolling through a virtual design, the prospective study's participants ranged in age from roughly 18 to 95 years and lived across 24 United States geographic areas. Cohort assignment in the prospective study relied on participant-reported clinical history from a screening survey and a study questionnaire. For ImmuneRACE Cohort 3, a participant was defined as recovered based on two consecutive negative NP/OP PCR tests, clearance by a healthcare professional, or resolution of symptoms. Each participant in the prospective study had whole blood, serum and a nasopharyngeal or oropharyngeal swab collected by mobile phlebotomists. Prospective study participants could optionally give additional blood draws and questionnaires over an approximately two-month period. Blood samples from the prospective study were shipped frozen or at room temperature prior to DNA extraction. The immunoSEQ Assay, a bias-controlled multiplex PCR, was used to amplify TCRbeta CDR3 regions from genomic DNA. The study's processing was this. The number of nucleated cells in each sample was estimated from the amplification of reference gene primers within the assay. To quantify the absolute abundance of each unique TCRbeta CDR3 rearrangement, sequence reads were collapsed and filtered. Productive Simpson clonality was computed per sample as the square root of Simpson's diversity index over productive rearrangements. Here the immuneACCESS table is served through TCRdb, limited to in-frame sequences with V and J called. Missing clones are a known gap in these copies; in checked studies unresolved V genes cover under half, and the rest lacks a known reason. Clone size and the V and J calls come from that table; the DNA yielded D and trimming. This sample lists roughly 310,000 clones; roughly 90% were detected once. The top ten hold 2.6% of the sample.

With regard to this clone: The clone's antigen remains unknown. Per-base qualities were not stored, and no clone one base away is much larger.

This TCR was sampled from a man aged 55-75 years who had recovered from COVID-19. Sequences were obtained from PBMCs or T cells enriched from blood (not recorded which).

In nucleotides, the sequence is TGTGCCAGCAGTCCGCGGCCGGTGGAAGAGACCCAGTACTTC. It encodes CASSPRPVEETQYF. The rearrangement joined TRBV11-1 to TRBJ2-5; the D gene assignment is ambiguous. The CDR1 and CDR2 encoded by the germline V gene (reference sequence) are SGHAT and FQDESV. Including cysteine and phenylalanine, the CDR3 has 14 amino acids. Just the 42-base CDR3 DNA is kept, in frame starting at base 1. Trimming costs V 6 bases and J 3 bases, and their ends lie 14 bases apart.